This TCR beta chain was documented in a study of blood T cell repertoires in COVID-19. The age range of participants was 18 to 89 years, with residence in about 25 US areas. V was cut by 8 bases and J by 6 bases, with 8 bases left in between. CDR3 length: 10 amino acids. Germline loops: CDR1 MRHNA, CDR2 SNTAGT. Only in-frame clones appear in the TCRdb table, and some are missing; sequencing was by immunoSEQ multiplex PCR. The sample contains over 200,000 clones, around 89% of which appear only once. Sequenced input: PBMCs or T cells enriched from blood (not recorded which). This sequence originates from a woman in her forties with acute COVID-19. The gene calls are TRBV6-4 and TRBJ2-7, with D hard to call. CDR3 bases: TGTGCCAGCGGGCGCGCCGAGCAGTACTTC. Translation: CASGRAEQYF.